This TCR beta chain was recovered during a study of shared clonotypes between healthy human individuals (dated by TCRdb to about 2020). Study-level background: The cohort comprised a couple of women and three men aged 18 to 49 years. Per donor, three plates each were used for CD4 naive and CD4 memory, two for CD8 naive, and one for CD8 memory. The study deeply sequenced blood TCR repertoires of five healthy adults to estimate repertoire size and the extent of clonotype sharing between individuals. To increase sequencing depth and limit assay-specific biases, different laboratories used diverse techniques to prepare libraries and sequence TCR repertoires. Between about 0.8 and 9.5 billion PBMCs per donor were obtained by leukapheresis. What the work shows at the level of the full study, not this receptor alone: Based on pairwise subsampling, the degree of clonotype sharing among donors was expected to be affected by sequencing depth. Sampling was restricted to blood, and TCR repertoires in tissue are likely to differ from TCR repertoires in blood. The genetic and exposure-history diversity represented was limited by the small number of donors. Rarefaction of sorted-subset datasets indicated incomplete sequencing despite the large sequencing depth. Compared with non-shared clonotypes, the clonotypes found in all four sorted-subset donors had higher generation probabilities. Sharing across four donors was observed for approximately 4.6% of naive CD4, 3.5% of naive CD8, 2% to 2.5% of memory CD4, and around 0.4% of memory CD8 clonotypes. Naive subsets generally had larger estimated clonotype richness than memory subsets.

Via the germline V gene, CDR1 is MNHNS and CDR2 SASEGT. V is reduced by 4 bases and J by 1 base, leaving a spacing of 23 bases between them. From cysteine to phenylalanine, the CDR3 is 19 amino acids long. Only the CDR3 part of the read is kept: 57 bases, read in frame from the first base. Concerning this clone: There is no known antigen for this receptor. Base quality data are lacking; no much larger clone is found one base away.

Using the deep immunoSEQ assay, multiplex PCR amplified TCR CDR3 regions from genomic DNA. Genomic DNA extracted from each cell subset was distributed evenly over all wells of several immunoSEQ 96-well plates, and each plate served as one replicate. For sorted subsets, roughly 200 ng of genomic DNA, equivalent to 25,000 to 30,000 T cell genomes, went into each replicate PCR. Purified libraries were measured with a Qubit 3.0 fluorometer, size-checked on a Bioanalyzer 2100, and measured again with the KAPA Library Quantification kit. Each immunoSEQ 96-well plate was sequenced on its own single-read 150-cycle Illumina NextSeq 550 flow cell. The paper's data handling went like this. Because only junctional sequences without quality scores were contained in the immunoSEQ output, filtering matching that applied to full-length reads could not be performed. To assign V/J genes and CDR3, sequences were annotated using PyIR, a Python wrapper for IgBLAST v1.9, with IMGT germline references. Any read was removed if the V/J assignment was weak (E-value above 1e-6), the CDR3 was missing, or the read contained stop codons, out-of-frame junctions, or ambiguous translated residues. V3J clonotypes were defined as sequences sharing the same inferred V gene, J gene, and CDR3 amino acid sequence. The percentage overlap between two repertoires was calculated by dividing the number of shared unique clonotypes by the size of the smaller repertoire. Richness of each repertoire was evaluated using RTK rarefaction, the Chao1 estimator, and Recon v2.1 estimates of unobserved clonotypes. Generation probabilities for all TCRbeta clonotypes obtained by the gDNA method from a few donors were computed using OLGA. The immuneACCESS repertoire file appears here via TCRdb, limited to in-frame rearrangements. These files lack a portion of the clones; in checked studies, under half of the deficit traces to unresolved V genes, and the cause of the others is not known. V and J calls plus clone size are reproduced from that table; the DNA served to infer D and trimming. The sample table contains approximately 500,000 clones; only one count was recorded for almost 97% of them. Of the sample, less than 0.06% is held by the ten largest clones.

The donors were healthy, HIV-negative adults who had no recently reported acute infections or vaccinations. All donors were Caucasian adults living in Nashville, Tennessee, USA. CD4+ T cells were enriched through magnetic negative selection, after which naive cells were positively selected on CD45RA and the remaining negative fraction served as the memory subset. After blood collection by leukapheresis, PBMCs were isolated using Ficoll-Histopaque density gradient centrifugation and then cryopreserved in the vapor phase of liquid nitrogen. Analytical flow cytometry was used to check the purity and quantity of every magnetically sorted T cell population. Genomic DNA was isolated from every sorted fraction and measured by UV absorbance on a Nanodrop 2000c.

The sequence is built from TRBV6-1 and TRBJ1-5; TRBD1 might be the D gene, on 6 matching bases. The TCR sequence derives from a young woman in good health. The source material was naive CD4+ T cells sorted from blood. Per the publication, the cell subset or site label means: CD45RA+ positively selected. The nucleotide sequence reads TGTGCCAGCAGTGCACCTCCAACACAGGGTTTTGGAAGCAATCAGCCCCAGCATTTT. Its translation is CASSAPPTQGFGSNQPQHF.